Shown below are 9 T cell receptor beta chains from a single sample sequenced in a study of response to subunit inactivated influenza vaccine listed by TCRdb under 2018. The library came from RT-PCR. For sequencing, an Illumina HiSeq 2500 was employed. TCRdb ran its own pipeline on the public reads, namely fastp trimming at Q25 and MiXCR clone calling, and kept in-frame beta chains. When rows share a CDR3 protein, they turn into one entry using the most common DNA and genes. Across this sample there are 500,000 to 600,000 distinct CDR3 sequences, with about an eighth seen only once. The ten largest clones represent around 13% of the sample. The time point label for this specimen denotes: approximately 40 days after influenza vaccine administration. This sample comprised PBMCs from blood, obtained roughly 48 days after vaccination. The receptor set was obtained from a man aged 50 to 60 who received an inactivated influenza vaccine. Donor details come from another sample of the same person, matched by shared clones.

In its sample, this clonotype was seen a few times. The chain recombines TRBV12-3 or TRBV12-4 with TRBJ2-4; D gene ambiguous. The CDR3 is made up of 14 amino acids. The V and J ends lost 1 base and 10 bases respectively, with 14 bases between them. The CDR3 protein is CASSLDDWGAIQYF. DNA for the CDR3: TGTGCCAGCAGTTTAGATGATTGGGGTGCGATTCAGTACTTC.

The chain couples TRBV6-1 to TRBJ2-7; 8 nucleotides align to TRBD1. The length of the CDR3 is 15 residues. The J segment lost 0 bases and the V segment lost 3 bases, leaving 4 bases of the junction unmatched. The germline V gene has CDR1 MNHNS and CDR2 SASEGT. CDR3 DNA: TGTGCCAGCAGTGACAGGGGGCGAAGCTCCTACGAGCAGTACTTC. This sequence encodes CASSDRGRSSYEQYF.

This clonotype was found once. The chain links TRBV30 to TRBJ2-5; D is perhaps TRBD1 (5 bases). The CDR3 runs to 12 residues. Germline V CDR1 and CDR2: GTSNPN, SVGIG (reference sequence). With 5 bases removed from V and 7 bases from J, the gap between germline ends came to 14 bases. The CDR3 DNA sequence: TGTGCCTGGGATCTGGGGCGCGGGACCCAGTACTTC. Encoded protein: CAWDLGRGTQYF.

As regards this clonotype: A much larger clone differs from this one at a single base, so this may be a read error. The gene calls are TRBV25-1 and TRBJ2-7; D could derive from TRBD1 or TRBD2 (5 bases each). Looked up from germline, CDR1 is MGHDK and CDR2 is SYGVNS. The CDR3 has 14 amino acids. Trimming took off 8 bases at V and 8 bases at J, with 22 bases between the two ends. CDR3 nucleotides: TGTGCCAGCTCAGCTTCCTACAGGAGGAGGAAGCAGTACTTC. Amino acids: CASSASYRRRKQYF.

This clonotype turned up a few times. J is TRBJ2-1 and V is TRBV7-9; TRBD2 matches at 10 bases. Looked up from germline, CDR1 is SEHNR and CDR2 is FQNEAQ (reference sequence). The junction had 2 bases not matched to a gene; V was cut back by 3 bases and J by 9 bases. The CDR3 is 13 amino acids. The DNA for the CDR3 is TGTGCCAGCAGCTTCAGCGGGGGGGGTGAGCAGTTCTTC. Residues: CASSFSGGGEQFF.

The chain employs TRBV3-1 and TRBJ2-1; 9 bases are a match to TRBD2. In germline, CDR1 is LGHDT, CDR2 YNNKEL (reference sequence). The CDR3 is 18 amino acids. V shed 4 bases and J 10 bases; nucleotides not matched to a gene: 20. As DNA, the CDR3 is TGTGCCAGCAGCCCACTCCGGGGGGCTAGCGGGACACTAGCAGAGCAGTTCTTC. This translates into CASSPLRGASGTLAEQFF.

V and J are TRBV11-2 and TRBJ2-5; tentative D call: TRBD1 (6 bases). The germline gives CDR1 SGHAT, CDR2 FQNNGV. Trimming stripped 6 bases from V and 5 bases from J, with 13 bases between. The CDR3 has 13 amino acids. CDR3 loop: CASRKQGPETQYF. The DNA of the CDR3 is TGTGCCAGCAGAAAACAGGGTCCCGAGACCCAGTACTTC.

This rearrangement joins TRBV27 to TRBJ2-7, with D possibly TRBD1 on 6 matching bases. The CDR3 contains 14 residues. CDR1 and CDR2 from the germline V gene are MNHEY and SMNVEV (reference sequence). V lost 2 bases and J 4 bases, leaving 12 bases between the germline ends. CDR3 bases: TGTGCCAGCAGTTTAAGGCAGGGGTGGTACGAGCAGTACTTC. This gives the protein CASSLRQGWYEQYF.

This clonotype has at least ten counts. The chain recombines TRBV7-2 with TRBJ1-6, with a weak D call TRBD1 (6 bases). Germline loops: CDR1 SGHTA, CDR2 FQGNSA. Trimming cost V 5 bases and J 8 bases, with 16 bases left between them. This CDR3 contains 15 residues. The CDR3 region has the DNA TGTGCCAGCAGCACCAGACAGGACCCGGATTCACCCCTCCACTTT. The encoded protein is CASSTRQDPDSPLHF.